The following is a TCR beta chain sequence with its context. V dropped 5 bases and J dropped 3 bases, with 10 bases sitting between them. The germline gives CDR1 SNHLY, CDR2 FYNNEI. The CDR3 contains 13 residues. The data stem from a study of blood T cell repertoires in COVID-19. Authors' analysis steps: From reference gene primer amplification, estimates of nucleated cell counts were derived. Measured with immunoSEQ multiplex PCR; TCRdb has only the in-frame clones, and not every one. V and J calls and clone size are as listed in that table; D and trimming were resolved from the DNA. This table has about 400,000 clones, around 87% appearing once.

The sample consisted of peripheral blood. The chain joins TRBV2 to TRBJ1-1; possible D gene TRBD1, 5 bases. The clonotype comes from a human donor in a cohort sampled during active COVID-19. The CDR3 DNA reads TGTGCCAGCAGTAACCGGGGGGACACTGAAGCTTTCTTT. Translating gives CASSNRGDTEAFF. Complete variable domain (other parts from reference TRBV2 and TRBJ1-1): EPEVTQTPSHQVTQMGQEVILRCVPISNHLYFYWYRQILGQKVEFLVSFYNNEISEKSEIFDDQFSVERPDGSNFTLKIRSTKLEDSAMYFCASSNRGDTEAFFGQGTRLTVV.